This section outlines one T cell receptor (beta chain) sequence together with its context. The data stem from a study of blood T cell repertoires in COVID-19. Study as a whole: Acute-phase and convalescent COVID-19 samples originated in the United States, Italy and Spain. T cells, B-cell-depleted T cells, or PBMCs provided the cDNA or gDNA that served as material.

In the authors' workflow: Amplification from reference gene primers served as the basis for estimated nucleated cell counts. Using immunoSEQ multiplex PCR, the repertoire was profiled, and TCRdb retains in-frame clones only, with some absent. V, J and clone size derive from that table, while D and trimming were established from the DNA sequence. The sample lists 150,000 to 200,000 clones; about 88% were seen once. This CDR3 comprises 15 residues. V gave up 7 bases and J gave up 5 bases, with 18 bases separating them. Germline V CDR1 and CDR2: LNHDA, SQIVND (reference sequence). This chain uses TRBV19 with TRBJ2-1; D is perhaps TRBD1 (5 bases). This receptor was obtained from a woman older than 75 in a cohort sampled during active or convalescent COVID-19. The sequenced material came from peripheral blood. In DNA, the CDR3 is TGTGCCAGTACCCTGACGTGGGAAGGGGACAATGAGCAGTTCTTC. As protein: CASTLTWEGDNEQFF.